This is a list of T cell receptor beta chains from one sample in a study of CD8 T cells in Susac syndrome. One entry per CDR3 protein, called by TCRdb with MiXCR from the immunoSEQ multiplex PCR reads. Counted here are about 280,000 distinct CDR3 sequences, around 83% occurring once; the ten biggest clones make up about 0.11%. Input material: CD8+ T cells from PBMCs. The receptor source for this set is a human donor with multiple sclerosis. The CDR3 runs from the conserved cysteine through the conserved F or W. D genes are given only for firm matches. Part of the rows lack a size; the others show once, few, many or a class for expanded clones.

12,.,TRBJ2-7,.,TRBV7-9,CASSLLVYEQYF,TGTGCCAGCAGCTTACTCGTCTACGAGCAGTACTTC
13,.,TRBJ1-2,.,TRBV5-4,CASSADTGPWHTF,TGTGCCAGCAGCGCGGATACCGGGCCTTGGCACACCTTC
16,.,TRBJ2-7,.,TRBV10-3,CAISDRRVTDSYEQYF,TGTGCCATCAGTGATAGGAGGGTGACAGACTCCTACGAGCAGTACTTC
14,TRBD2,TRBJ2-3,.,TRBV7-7,CASSLGRAADTQYF,TGTGCTAGCAGCTTGGGGAGGGCTGCAGATACGCAGTATTTT
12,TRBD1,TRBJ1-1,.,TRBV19,CALKGANTEAFF,TGTGCCCTTAAGGGGGCGAACACTGAAGCTTTCTTT
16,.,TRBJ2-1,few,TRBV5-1,CASSLPGTAQRDEQFF,TGCGCCAGCAGCTTGCCCGGGACGGCGCAGAGGGATGAGCAGTTCTTC
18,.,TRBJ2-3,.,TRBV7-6,CASSASRAEFAWTDTQYF,TGTGCCAGCAGCGCTAGTCGGGCTGAGTTTGCTTGGACAGATACGCAGTATTTT
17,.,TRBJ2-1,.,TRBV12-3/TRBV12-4,CASSLAPGLSSYNEQFF,TGTGCCAGCAGTTTAGCGCCGGGGTTAAGCTCCTACAATGAGCAGTTCTTC
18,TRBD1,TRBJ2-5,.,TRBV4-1,CASSPRDRRIGHQETQYF,TGCGCCAGCAGCCCCCGGGACAGGAGAATCGGCCACCAAGAGACCCAGTACTTC
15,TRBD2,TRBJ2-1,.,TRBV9,CASSFTGSGGDEQFF,TGTGCCAGCAGCTTTACAGGGTCGGGGGGGGATGAGCAGTTCTTC
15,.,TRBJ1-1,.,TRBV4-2,CASSQARASNTEAFF,TGTGCCAGCAGCCAAGCTCGTGCCTCGAACACTGAAGCTTTCTTT
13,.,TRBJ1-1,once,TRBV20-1,CSAGEGMNTEAFF,TGCAGTGCTGGAGAGGGGATGAACACTGAAGCTTTCTTT
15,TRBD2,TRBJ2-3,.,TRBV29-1,CSVESSGRGTDTQYF,TGCAGCGTTGAAAGTAGCGGGAGGGGCACAGATACGCAGTATTTT
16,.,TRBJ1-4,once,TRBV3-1,CASSQVFGSTNEKLFF,TGTGCCAGCAGCCAAGTCTTCGGCTCAACTAATGAAAAACTGTTTTTT
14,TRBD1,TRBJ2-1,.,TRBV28,CASMDRGAYNEQFF,TGTGCCAGCATGGACAGGGGAGCCTACAATGAGCAGTTCTTC
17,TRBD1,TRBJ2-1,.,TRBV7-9,CASSLATGGRLGNEQFF,TGTGCCAGCAGCTTAGCGACAGGGGGGCGCTTAGGGAATGAGCAGTTCTTC
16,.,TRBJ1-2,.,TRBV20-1,CSAILTARVTNYGYTF,TGCAGTGCTATATTAACGGCCCGGGTGACTAACTATGGCTACACCTTC